This T cell receptor (beta chain) was found in a study of T cell responses to AZD1222 COVID-19 vaccine. Whole-study results and caveats: Recipients of two AZD1222 doses showed rising Spike-specific TCR breadth and depth. Just a handful of AZD1222 recipients were seropositive at baseline.

Comments on this clone: What it binds is unknown.

Per the germline V gene, CDR1 is SGHAT and CDR2 is FQNNGV. Trimming shortened V by 5 bases and J by 6 bases, and 16 bases separated the two germline ends. CDR3 length: 15 residues. Some clones are missing from TCRdb's copy, which holds only in-frame ones; the method was immunoSEQ multiplex PCR. Found here are 150,000 to 200,000 clones, nearly 95% of them singletons; the top ten hold roughly 2.3%. The specimen was peripheral blood, collected on day 0 of AZD1222 vaccination. This clonotype was sampled from an adult in good health. This rearrangement joins TRBV11-2 to TRBJ1-4; possible D gene TRBD1, 6 bases. The CDR3 sequence is CASSRGGGPYEKLFF. DNA of the CDR3: TGTGCCAGCAGCCGCGGGGGGGGGCCCTATGAAAAACTGTTTTTT.